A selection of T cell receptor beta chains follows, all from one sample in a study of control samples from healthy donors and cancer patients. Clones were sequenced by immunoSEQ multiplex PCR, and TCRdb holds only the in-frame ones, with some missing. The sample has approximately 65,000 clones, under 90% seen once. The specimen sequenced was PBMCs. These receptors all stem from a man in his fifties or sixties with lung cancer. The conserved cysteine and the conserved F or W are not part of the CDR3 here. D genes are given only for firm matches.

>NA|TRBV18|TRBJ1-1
ASSPQQDTEAF
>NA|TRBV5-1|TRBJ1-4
ASSPRGGQGEKLF
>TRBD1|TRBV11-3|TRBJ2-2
ASSLEGGVYNTGELF
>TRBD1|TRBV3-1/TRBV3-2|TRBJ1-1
ASIMTGRYTEAF
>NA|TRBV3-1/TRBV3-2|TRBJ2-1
ASSQVSGGFVYNEQF
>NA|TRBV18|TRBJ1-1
ASSPERFAEAF
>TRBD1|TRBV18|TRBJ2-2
ASSPWDRETGELF
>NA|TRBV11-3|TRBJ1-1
ASSFTLNTEAF
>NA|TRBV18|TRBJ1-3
ASSPPSYTSSGNTIY
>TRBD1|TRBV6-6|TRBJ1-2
ASSLTGLYGYT
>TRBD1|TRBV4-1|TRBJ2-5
ASSIGTGLETQY
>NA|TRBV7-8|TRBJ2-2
ASSNRRNTGELF
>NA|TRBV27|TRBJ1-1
ASSSGAGAKTEAF
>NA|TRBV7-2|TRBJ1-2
ASTSEWTANYGYT
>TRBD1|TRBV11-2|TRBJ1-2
ASSLWAGGSNYGYT
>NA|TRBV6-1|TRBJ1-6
ASSEWVRERSPLH
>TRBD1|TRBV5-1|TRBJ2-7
ASNPFSGQGAYEQY
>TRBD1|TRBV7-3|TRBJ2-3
ASSLGQTPTSQGQY
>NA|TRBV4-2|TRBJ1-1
ASSQNGGRMNTEAF
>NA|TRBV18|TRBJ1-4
ASSPVGTGVKLF
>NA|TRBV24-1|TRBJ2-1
ATSEPQGRRSNEQF
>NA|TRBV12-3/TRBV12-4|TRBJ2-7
ASSQPDIYEQY
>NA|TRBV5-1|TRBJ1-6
ASSLATGGSYNSPLH
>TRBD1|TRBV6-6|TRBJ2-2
ASRTGQGATGELF
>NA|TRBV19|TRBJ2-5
ASSPLQGPAGTQY
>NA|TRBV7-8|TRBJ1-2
ASSLPGYDGYT
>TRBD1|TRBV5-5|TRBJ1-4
ASMTGSGPPVGEKLF
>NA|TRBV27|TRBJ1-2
ASSLFAAYGYT
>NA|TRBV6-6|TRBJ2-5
ASSSRMFNQETQY
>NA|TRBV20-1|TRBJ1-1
SAPRNTEAF
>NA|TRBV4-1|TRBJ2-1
ASSQDSAGAGYNEQF
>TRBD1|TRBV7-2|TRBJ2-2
ASSLLGQGNTGELF
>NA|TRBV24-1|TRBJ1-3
ATSDAPGPRNTIY
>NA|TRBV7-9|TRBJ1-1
ASAGMLGPNTEAF
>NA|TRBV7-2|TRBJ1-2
ASSLVGVGYGYT
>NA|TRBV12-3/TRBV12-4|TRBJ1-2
ASSSPVRAAYT
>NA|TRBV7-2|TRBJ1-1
ASSYSGGNTEAF
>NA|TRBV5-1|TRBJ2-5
ASSLDETQY
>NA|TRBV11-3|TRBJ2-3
ASSLRQVDTQY
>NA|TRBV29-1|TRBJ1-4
SVVTDSVEKLF
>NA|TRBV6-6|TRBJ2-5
ASSWDKGYQETQY
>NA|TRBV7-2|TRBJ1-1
ASSGGIGQGHTEAF
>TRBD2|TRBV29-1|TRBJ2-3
SAFPAGGFTDTQY
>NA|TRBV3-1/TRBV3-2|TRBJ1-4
ASSQDVRGAGEKLF
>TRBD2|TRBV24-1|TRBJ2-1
ATSDLGASGARNEQF
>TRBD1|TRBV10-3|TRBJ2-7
AISEPRGQGFHEQY
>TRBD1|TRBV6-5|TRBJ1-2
ASSYSSTGTGAGYT
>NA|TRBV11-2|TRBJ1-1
ASSFYRESRWYAF
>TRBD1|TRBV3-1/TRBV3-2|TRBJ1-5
ASSAGQGNRQPQH
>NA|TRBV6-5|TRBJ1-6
ASSYSGASDNSPLH